The rows below give T cell receptor beta chains drawn from one sample of a study of monozygotic twins with inflammatory bowel disease. TCRdb reprocessed the 5' RACE reads and reports one entry per CDR3 protein, with no DNA. Listed are 400,000 to 500,000 distinct CDR3 sequences; roughly 2.5% falls within the top ten. The specimen sequenced was blood. Every receptor here comes from a human donor with ulcerative colitis or Crohn's disease, or a healthy co-twin of an affected twin (not recorded which). The CDR3 runs from the conserved cysteine through the conserved F or W.

j_gene: TRBJ2-7; v_gene: TRBV7-2; CDR3aa: CASSLFRDSYEQYF
j_gene: TRBJ2-7; v_gene: TRBV7-9; CDR3aa: CASSLRTYEQYF
j_gene: TRBJ1-1; v_gene: TRBV20-1; CDR3aa: CSARSDSDREAFF
j_gene: TRBJ1-5; v_gene: TRBV30; CDR3aa: CAWRTKGGGTPQPQHF
j_gene: TRBJ2-7; v_gene: TRBV15; CDR3aa: CATSRGPGTASQYF
j_gene: TRBJ2-3; v_gene: TRBV20-1; CDR3aa: CSAIKPSGSTDTQYF
j_gene: TRBJ1-2; v_gene: TRBV7-9; CDR3aa: CASSLEGGNLPGGGYTF
j_gene: TRBJ1-1; v_gene: TRBV25-1; CDR3aa: CASRRTGANTEAFF
j_gene: TRBJ2-3; v_gene: TRBV14; CDR3aa: CASSQDRRGPSTDTQYF
j_gene: TRBJ1-2; v_gene: TRBV28; CDR3aa: CASKTGAVGYTF
j_gene: TRBJ2-2; v_gene: TRBV3-1; CDR3aa: CASSHVRTGELFF
j_gene: TRBJ2-6; v_gene: TRBV5-1; CDR3aa: CASSFGTYGTGANVLTF
j_gene: TRBJ1-1; v_gene: TRBV5-1; CDR3aa: CASSSLETNTEAFF
j_gene: TRBJ2-1; v_gene: TRBV7-9; CDR3aa: CASSPMGSYNEQFF
j_gene: TRBJ1-1; v_gene: TRBV20-1; CDR3aa: CSASFDAVNTEAFF
j_gene: TRBJ2-5; v_gene: TRBV6-5; CDR3aa: CASSSYPPGRGAQETQYF
j_gene: TRBJ2-7; v_gene: TRBV4-1; CDR3aa: CASSRTQGEVAYEQYF